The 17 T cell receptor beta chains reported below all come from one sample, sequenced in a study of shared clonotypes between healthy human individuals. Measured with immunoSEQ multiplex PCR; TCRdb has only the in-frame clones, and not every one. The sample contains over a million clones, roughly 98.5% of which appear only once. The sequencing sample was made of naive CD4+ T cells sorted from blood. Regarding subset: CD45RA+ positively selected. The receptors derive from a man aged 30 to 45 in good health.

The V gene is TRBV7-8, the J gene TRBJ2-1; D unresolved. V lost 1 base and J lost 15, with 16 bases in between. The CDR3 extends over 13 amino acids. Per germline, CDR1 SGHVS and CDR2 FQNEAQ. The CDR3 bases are TGTGCCAGCAGCTTAGATGTGGGTCGTGCTTCGTTCTTC. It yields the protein CASSLDVGRASFF.

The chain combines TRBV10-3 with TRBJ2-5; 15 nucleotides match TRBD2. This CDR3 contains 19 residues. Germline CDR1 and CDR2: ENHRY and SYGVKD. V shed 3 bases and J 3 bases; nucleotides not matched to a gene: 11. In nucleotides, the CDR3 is TGTGCCATCAGTGATCCGGGACTAGCGGGAGGTTTAGGGGAAGAGACCCAGTACTTC. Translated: CAISDPGLAGGLGEETQYF.

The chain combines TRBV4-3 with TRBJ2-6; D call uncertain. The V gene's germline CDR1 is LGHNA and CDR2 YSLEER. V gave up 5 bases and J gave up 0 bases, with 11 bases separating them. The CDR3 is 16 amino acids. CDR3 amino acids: CASSTGPDSGANVLTF. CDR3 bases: TGCGCCAGCAGCACCGGGCCCGACTCTGGGGCCAACGTCCTGACTTTC.

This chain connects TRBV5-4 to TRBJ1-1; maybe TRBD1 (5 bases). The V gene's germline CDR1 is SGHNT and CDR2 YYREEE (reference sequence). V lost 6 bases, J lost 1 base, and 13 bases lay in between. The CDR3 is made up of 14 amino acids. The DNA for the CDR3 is TGTGCCAGCACCGAGGGACGGAGGAACACTGAAGCTTTCTTT. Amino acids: CASTEGRRNTEAFF.

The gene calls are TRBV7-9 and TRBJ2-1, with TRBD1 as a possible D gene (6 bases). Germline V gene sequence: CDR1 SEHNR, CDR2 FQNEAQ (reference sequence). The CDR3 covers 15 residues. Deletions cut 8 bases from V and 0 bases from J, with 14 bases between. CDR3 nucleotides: TGTGCCAGCCCTGGGGGCTCAAGCTCCTACAATGAGCAGTTCTTC. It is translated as CASPGGSSSYNEQFF. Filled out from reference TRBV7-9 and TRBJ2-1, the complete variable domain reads DTGVSQNPRHKITKRGQNVTFRCDPISEHNRLYWYRQTLGQGPEFLTYFQNEAQLEKSRLLSDRFSAERPKGSFSTLEIQRTEQGDSAMYLCASPGGSSSYNEQFFGPGTRLTVL.

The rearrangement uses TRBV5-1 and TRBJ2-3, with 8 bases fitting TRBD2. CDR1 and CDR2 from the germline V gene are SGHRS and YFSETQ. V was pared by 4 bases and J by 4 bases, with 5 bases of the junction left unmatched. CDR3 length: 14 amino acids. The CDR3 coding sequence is TGCGCCAGCAGCGATAGCGGGACGGCAGATACGCAGTATTTT. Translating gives CASSDSGTADTQYF.

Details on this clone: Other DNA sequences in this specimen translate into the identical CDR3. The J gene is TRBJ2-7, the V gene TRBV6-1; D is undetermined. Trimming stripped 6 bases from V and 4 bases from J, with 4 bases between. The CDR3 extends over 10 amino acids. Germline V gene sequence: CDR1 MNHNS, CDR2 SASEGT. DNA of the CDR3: TGTGCCAGCAGAAATTACGAGCAGTACTTC. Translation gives CASRNYEQYF.

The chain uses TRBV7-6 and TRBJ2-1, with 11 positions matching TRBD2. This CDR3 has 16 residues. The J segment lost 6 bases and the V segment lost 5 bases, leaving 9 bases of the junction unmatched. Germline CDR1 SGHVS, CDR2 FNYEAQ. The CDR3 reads CASSGIAGGPVNEQFF. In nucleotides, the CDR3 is TGTGCCAGCAGCGGTATAGCGGGAGGGCCGGTCAATGAGCAGTTCTTC.

In nucleotides, the CDR3 is TGTGCCAGCAGCAGGGTTTTTCTCACAGATACGCAGTATTTT. Its translation is CASSRVFLTDTQYF. V gene TRBV6-5 combines with J gene TRBJ2-3, with TRBD1 as a possible D gene (5 bases). The V gene lost 6 bases and the J gene lost 2 bases, with 12 bases spanning the gap. This CDR3 has 14 residues. CDR1 is MNHEY and CDR2 is SVGAGI in the germline V gene.

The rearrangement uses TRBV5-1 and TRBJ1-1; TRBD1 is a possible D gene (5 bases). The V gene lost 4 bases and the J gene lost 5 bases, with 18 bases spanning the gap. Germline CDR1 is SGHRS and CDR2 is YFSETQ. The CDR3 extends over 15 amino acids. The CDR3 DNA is TGCGCCAGCAGCCCGCAAGAAAGGGGATGGACTGAAGCTTTCTTT. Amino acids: CASSPQERGWTEAFF. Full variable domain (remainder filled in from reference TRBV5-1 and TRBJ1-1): KAGVTQTPRYLIKTRGQQVTLSCSPISGHRSVSWYQQTPGQGLQFLFEYFSETQRNKGNFPGRFSGRQFSNSRSEMNVSTLELGDSALYLCASSPQERGWTEAFFGQGTRLTVV.

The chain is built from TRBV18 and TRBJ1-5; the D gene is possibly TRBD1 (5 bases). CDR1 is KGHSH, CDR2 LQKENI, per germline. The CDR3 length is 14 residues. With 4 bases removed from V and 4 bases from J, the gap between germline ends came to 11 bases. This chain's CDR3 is CASSRGRDNQPQHF. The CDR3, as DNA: TGTGCCAGCTCACGGGGACGGGATAATCAGCCCCAGCATTTT.

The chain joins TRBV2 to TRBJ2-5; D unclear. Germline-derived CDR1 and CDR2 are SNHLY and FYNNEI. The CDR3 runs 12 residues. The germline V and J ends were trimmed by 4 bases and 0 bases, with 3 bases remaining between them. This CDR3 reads CASSGYQETQYF. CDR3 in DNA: TGTGCCAGCAGTGGCTACCAAGAGACCCAGTACTTC.

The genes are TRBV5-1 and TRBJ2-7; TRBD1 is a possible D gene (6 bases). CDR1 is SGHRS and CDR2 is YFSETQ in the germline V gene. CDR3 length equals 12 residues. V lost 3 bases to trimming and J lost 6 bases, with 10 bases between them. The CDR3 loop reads CASSYSTGEQYF. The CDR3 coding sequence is TGCGCCAGCAGCTATTCGACAGGCGAGCAGTACTTC.

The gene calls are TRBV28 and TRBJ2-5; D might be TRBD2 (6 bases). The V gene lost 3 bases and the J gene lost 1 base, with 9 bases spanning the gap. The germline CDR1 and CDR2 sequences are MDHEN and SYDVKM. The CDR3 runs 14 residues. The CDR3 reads CASSLTGLQETQYF. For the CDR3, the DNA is TGTGCCAGCAGTTTGACGGGACTCCAAGAGACCCAGTACTTC.

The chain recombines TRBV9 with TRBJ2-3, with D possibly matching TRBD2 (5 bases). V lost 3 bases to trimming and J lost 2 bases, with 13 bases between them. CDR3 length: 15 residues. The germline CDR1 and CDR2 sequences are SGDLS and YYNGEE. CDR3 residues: CASSGKGDPTDTQYF. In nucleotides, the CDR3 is TGTGCCAGCAGCGGGAAGGGAGACCCCACAGATACGCAGTATTTT.

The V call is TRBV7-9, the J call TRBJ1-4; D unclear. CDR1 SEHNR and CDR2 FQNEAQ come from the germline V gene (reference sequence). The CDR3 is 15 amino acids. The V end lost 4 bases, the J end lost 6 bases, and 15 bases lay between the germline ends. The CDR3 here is CASSSGRVSDEKLFF. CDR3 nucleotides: TGTGCCAGCAGCTCGGGGAGGGTTTCGGATGAAAAACTGTTTTTT.

DNA for the CDR3: TGCAGCGTCCGAGAAGCCTCGGATGAGCAGTTCTTC. Amino acid sequence: CSVREASDEQFF. The chain couples TRBV29-1 to TRBJ2-1, with D unresolved. V was trimmed by 6 bases and J by 8 bases, leaving 14 bases between them. The CDR3 loop spans 12 amino acids. Germline-derived CDR1 and CDR2 are SQVTM and ANQGSEA.